These T cell receptor beta chains were read from a single sample in a study of blood T cell repertoires in COVID-19. TCRdb's copy holds only in-frame clones and misses some; the assay was immunoSEQ multiplex PCR. Of 250,000 to 350,000 clones detected, 70% to 90% appear once; the ten largest clones hold 6.3%. Specimen: peripheral blood. The receptor set was obtained from a woman in her 50s with COVID-19, enrolled during active disease. Each CDR3 is given with its conserved first and last residue. D genes are given only for firm matches. Size is stated for part of the rows, as once, few or many counts, or as a class when the clone is expanded.

D gene | clone size | J gene | V gene | CDR3 protein | CDR3 DNA
- | - | TRBJ1-1 | TRBV5-5 | CASSFEGNTEAFF | TGTGCCAGCAGCTTCGAGGGGAACACTGAAGCTTTCTTT
TRBD2 | - | TRBJ2-1 | TRBV5-1 | CASSLYGLAGLYNEQFF | TGCGCCAGCAGCTTATATGGCCTAGCGGGCCTCTACAATGAGCAGTTCTTC
TRBD1 | once | TRBJ1-1 | TRBV4-2 | CASSIGQAGGTEAFF | TGTGCCAGCAGCATAGGACAGGCCGGTGGGACTGAAGCTTTCTTT
TRBD2 | - | TRBJ2-7 | TRBV5-1 | CASSLGQLKILAGGYEQYF | TGCGCCAGCAGCTTGGGGCAGCTTAAAATCCTAGCGGGGGGCTACGAGCAGTACTTC
TRBD1 | - | TRBJ2-5 | TRBV7-2 | CASSSTGQGQETQYF | TGTGCCAGCAGCTCTACGGGACAGGGACAAGAGACCCAGTACTTC
TRBD1 | - | TRBJ2-7 | TRBV11-2 | CASSFGPGGNF | TGTGCCAGCAGCTTTGGGCCAGGGGGAAACTTC
TRBD2 | - | TRBJ2-1 | TRBV10-1 | CASMSRGGNEQFF | TGCGCCAGCATGTCGCGGGGGGGCAATGAGCAGTTCTTC
TRBD1 | - | TRBJ1-3 | TRBV9 | CASSPRQGSLGNTIYF | TGTGCCAGCAGCCCAAGACAGGGTTCACTCGGAAACACCATATATTTT
- | - | TRBJ2-5 | TRBV19 | CASSPAWAETQYF | TGTGCCAGTAGCCCGGCCTGGGCGGAGACCCAGTACTTC
- | few | TRBJ2-5 | TRBV9 | CASSVVGQPQETQYF | TGTGCCAGCAGCGTAGTTGGACAACCTCAAGAGACCCAGTACTTC
TRBD1 | - | TRBJ2-6 | TRBV2 | CASHRDRAVSGANVLTF | TGTGCCAGCCACCGGGACAGGGCAGTGTCTGGGGCCAACGTCCTGACTTTC
- | once | TRBJ2-1 | TRBV6-2/TRBV6-3 | CASSLLKSGEQFF | TGTGCCAGCAGTCTATTAAAAAGCGGAGAGCAGTTCTTC
TRBD2 | - | TRBJ2-7 | TRBV5-4 | CASSLGLAGIPGEQYF | TGTGCCAGCAGCTTGGGACTAGCGGGCATCCCGGGGGAGCAGTACTTC
- | - | TRBJ1-2 | TRBV6-5 | CASNPPSGGSDYTF | TGTGCCAGCAATCCACCCTCGGGGGGGAGTGACTACACCTTC
- | once | TRBJ1-4 | TRBV18 | CASRQTGPREKLFF | TGTGCCAGCCGACAGACAGGCCCCCGGGAAAAACTGTTTTTT